The sequence of this TCR beta chain was determined in a study of CD8 T cells in ankylosing spondylitis. This clonotype came up a few times. A single record per CDR3 protein comes from TCRdb applying MiXCR to the 5' RACE reads. This table holds about 400,000 distinct CDR3 sequences, 20% found once. Germline CDR1 and CDR2: SNHLY and FYNNEI. V was pared by 6 bases and J by 3 bases, with 16 bases between. CDR3 length: 15 amino acids. This TCR came from a male donor with ankylosing spondylitis or in good health (not recorded which). Input material: blood, either unsorted or a sorted T cell fraction (not recorded which). The chain joins TRBV2 to TRBJ2-3; tentative D call: TRBD2 (6 bases). The CDR3 loop reads CASRGGAGITDTQYF. Here the CDR3 DNA reads TGTGCCAGCAGAGGCGGGGCGGGGATTACAGATACGCAGTATTTT.